Listed here are 5 T cell receptor beta chains from one sample, sequenced in a study of beta chain features in type 1 diabetes. Expressed TCRB transcripts were sequenced, since all the RNA that had been isolated was reverse transcribed. Assay used: immunoSEQ multiplex PCR; TCRdb lists only in-frame clones, some missing. The sample contains hundreds of thousands of clones, 13% of which appear only once. The antigens of these receptors remain unknown. Overall study findings and caveats: In every one of the four CD4+ subsets, TCRB CDR3s were moderately but significantly shorter in Type 1 diabetes patients.

What was sequenced was naive CD4+ T cells from blood. The origin of the receptors is a man aged 18 to 30 with type 1 diabetes.

The V call is TRBV2, the J call TRBJ1-1, with 8 bases matching TRBD1. The CDR3 runs to 14 residues. Germline CDR1 reads SNHLY; CDR2 reads FYNNEI. V lost 5 bases, J lost 2 bases, and 4 bases stayed unmatched. CDR3: CASSKGQVNTEAFF. The CDR3 DNA follows: TGTGCCAGCAGTAAGGGACAGGTTAACACTGAAGCTTTCTTT.

The gene calls are TRBV6-8 and TRBJ1-1; the match to TRBD1 covers 7 bases. With 5 bases clipped from V and 2 bases from J, the junction kept 11 bases outside the gene matches. Germline V gene sequence: CDR1 MNHGY, CDR2 SAAAGT. The CDR3 length is 16 residues. Written as DNA, the CDR3 is TGTGCCAGCAGTCCGGACCCGGGACAGCTAAACACTGAAGCTTTCTTT. Amino acids: CASSPDPGQLNTEAFF.

This clone was detected a few times. The J gene is TRBJ1-5, the V gene TRBV6-5; tentative D call: TRBD1 (6 bases). CDR1 is MNHEY and CDR2 is SVGAGI in the germline V gene. Trimming removed 9 bases from V and 4 bases from J, with 16 bases in between. This CDR3 comprises 14 residues. In DNA form, the CDR3 reads TGTGCCAGTTCCTCAGACGGGACAAATCAGCCCCAGCATTTT. Protein product: CASSSDGTNQPQHF.

The chain joins TRBV10-3 to TRBJ1-2; 8 nucleotides match TRBD1. From germline, CDR1 is ENHRY and CDR2 SYGVKD. The CDR3 covers 13 residues. Trimming cost V 6 bases and J 1 base; bases outside gene matches: 1. CDR3 sequence (DNA): TGTGCCATCAGCACAGGGGGTAACTATGGCTACACCTTC. It codes for CAISTGGNYGYTF.

Only a few counts were recorded for this clone. This chain joins TRBV15 and TRBJ2-7; D is unresolved. CDR3 length: 15 amino acids. Germline CDR1 is LNHNV and CDR2 is YYDKDF (reference sequence). The ends were cut back, 0 bases at V and 0 bases at J, with 9 bases in the middle. The CDR3 sequence is CATSRDTQSSYEQYF. The CDR3 DNA reads as TGTGCCACCAGCAGAGATACACAGAGCTCCTACGAGCAGTACTTC.